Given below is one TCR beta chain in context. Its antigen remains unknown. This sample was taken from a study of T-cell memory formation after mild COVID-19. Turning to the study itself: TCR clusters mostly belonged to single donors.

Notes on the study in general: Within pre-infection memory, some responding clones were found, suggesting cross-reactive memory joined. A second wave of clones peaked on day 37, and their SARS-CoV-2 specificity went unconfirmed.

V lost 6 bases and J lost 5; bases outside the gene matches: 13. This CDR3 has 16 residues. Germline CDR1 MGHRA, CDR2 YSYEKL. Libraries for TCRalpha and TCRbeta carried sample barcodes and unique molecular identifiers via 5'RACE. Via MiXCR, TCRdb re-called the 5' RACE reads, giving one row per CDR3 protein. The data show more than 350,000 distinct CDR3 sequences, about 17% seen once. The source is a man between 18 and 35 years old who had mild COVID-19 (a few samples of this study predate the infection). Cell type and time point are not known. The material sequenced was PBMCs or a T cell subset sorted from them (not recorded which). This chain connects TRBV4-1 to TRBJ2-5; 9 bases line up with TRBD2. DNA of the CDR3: TGCGCCAGCAGTCAGGGGCGGGGGGGTTCCAAGGAGACCCAGTACTTC. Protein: CASSQGRGGSKETQYF.